This TCR beta chain is from a study of shared clonotypes between healthy human individuals. Study-wide background: The people who gave samples were two women and three men aged 18 to 49. Study-level results: Sampling was confined to blood; repertoires within tissues likely differ.

Losses at the gene ends were 4 bases for V and 0 bases for J; bases not matched to a gene: 0. The germline V gene encodes CDR1 SGHDT and CDR2 YYEEEE. The CDR3 has 13 residues. Turning to this clone: Its antigen is currently unknown.

Data came from immunoSEQ multiplex PCR; TCRdb stores just in-frame clones and leaves some out. This table holds some 530,000 clones, approximately 78% found once. The clonotype was recovered from a middle-aged woman in good health. Some clones in this sample may be carry-over from other donors' samples. Sample: PBMCs. V and J are TRBV5-6 and TRBJ1-2; 7 bases are shared with TRBD1. The CDR3 spells CASSGTANYGYTF. In nucleotides, the CDR3 is TGTGCCAGCAGCGGGACAGCTAACTATGGCTACACCTTC.